This T cell receptor (beta chain) was found in a study of vaccination effects on CD4 cells after COVID-19. At the level of the study: Post-vaccine draws lagged the second dose by a median of 72 days.

Concerning this clone: Its target is not known.

The CDR3 length is 13 residues. V gave up 0 bases and J gave up 6 bases, with 4 bases separating them. Germline V gene lookup returns CDR1 SGDLS and CDR2 YYNGEE. Data came from immunoSEQ multiplex PCR; TCRdb stores just in-frame clones and leaves some out. The sample has some 70,000 clones, approximately 81% seen once; the top ten hold 1.2%. ViraFEST expansion of antigen-specific CD4+ T cells with viral peptide pools preceded sequencing. Following an approximately 9-day culture, CD4+ T cells were purified. As their vaccination, participants received two doses of either BNT162b2 or mRNA-1273. All vaccine recipients tested negative for nucleocapsid antibodies and had never contracted SARS-CoV-2 infection.

The gene calls are TRBV9 and TRBJ1-6; D gene ambiguous. The receptor comes from a human donor who received a COVID-19 vaccine. The source material was CD4+ T cells from PBMCs cultured with HCoV-229E spike peptides, sampled after COVID-19 vaccination. The CDR3 coding sequence is TGTGCCAGCAGCGTAGGACCTAATTCACCCCTCCACTTT. Translated: CASSVGPNSPLHF.